These 19 T cell receptor beta chains were sequenced from one sample in a study of vaccination and CD4 T cells after COVID-19. Oncomine TCR Beta short-read sequencing was applied to DNA from cultured CD4+ T cells. One entry per CDR3 protein results from TCRdb running MiXCR on the PCR reads. The table shows about 26,000 distinct CDR3 sequences, with around two fifths occurring only once. Their cognate antigens are unknown. As for time point: late sampling 161 to 241 days after vaccination in three convalescent patients. Treatment described: roughly ten-day PBMC culture with coronavirus spike peptide pools or control peptides (ViraFEST assay). Sequenced material: CD4+ T cells from blood, cultured in vitro, taken about 7 months after SARS-CoV-2 vaccination. The receptors stem from a human donor who had recovered from COVID-19.

The chain is built from TRBV6-1 and TRBJ2-7; TRBD2 agrees at 9 bases. CDR3 length: 15 residues. Germline V gene lookup returns CDR1 MNHNS and CDR2 SASEGT. V shed 2 bases and J 3 bases; nucleotides not matched to a gene: 5. The CDR3 DNA reads TGTGCCAGCAGTGAACGGACTAGCGCGATCTACGAGCAGTACTTC. Translated: CASSERTSAIYEQYF.

This clonotype was seen a few times. J is TRBJ1-5 and V is TRBV27; 9 positions agree with TRBD1. The CDR3 totals 17 residues. The germline CDR1 and CDR2 sequences are MNHEY and SMNVEV (reference sequence). The J segment lost 0 bases and the V segment lost 1 base, leaving 4 bases of the junction unmatched. The CDR3 loop reads CASSLWSGQGSNQPQHF. The DNA for the CDR3 is TGTGCCAGCAGTTTATGGTCGGGACAGGGTAGCAATCAGCCCCAGCATTTT.

This chain connects TRBV20-1 to TRBJ2-1; 8 bases are a match to TRBD2. The length of the CDR3 is 14 residues. CDR1 DFQATT and CDR2 SNEGSKA come from the germline V gene (reference sequence). V lost 3 bases and J lost 4; bases outside the gene matches: 5. The CDR3 bases are TGCAGTGCTAGCGGGAGGGCCCTTTACAATGAGCAGTTCTTC. This sequence encodes CSASGRALYNEQFF.

This chain links TRBV24-1 with TRBJ2-7; TRBD2 matches 11 bases. The CDR3 runs 17 residues. V shed 5 bases and J 7 bases; nucleotides not matched to a gene: 15. The germline V gene encodes CDR1 KGHDR and CDR2 SFDVKD. CDR3 sequence reads: CATSAQTSGVSYNEQYF. CDR3 sequence (DNA): TGTGCCACCAGTGCCCAGACTAGCGGGGTCTCCTACAATGAGCAGTACTTC.

In its sample, this clonotype was seen a few times. The V gene is TRBV28, the J gene TRBJ1-5, with 9 bases fitting TRBD1. Germline CDR1 is MDHEN and CDR2 is SYDVKM. Germline trimming cut 5 bases from V and 6 bases from J; bases unmatched to any gene: 8. The CDR3 length is 15 residues. The CDR3 loop is CASSRQGGTGQPQHF. CDR3 DNA sequence: TGTGCCAGCAGTCGACAGGGGGGGACGGGTCAGCCCCAGCATTTT.

The chain employs TRBV15 and TRBJ2-7; 11 bases are shared with TRBD1. From germline, CDR1 is LNHNV and CDR2 YYDKDF (reference sequence). V shed 0 bases and J 3 bases; nucleotides not matched to a gene: 7. The CDR3 loop spans 17 amino acids. The CDR3: CATSRDKMGTGGYEQYF. CDR3 DNA: TGTGCCACCAGCAGAGATAAGATGGGGACAGGGGGCTACGAGCAGTACTTC.

The rearrangement links TRBV20-1 to TRBJ2-1; a possible D gene is TRBD2 (6 bases). V was pared by 5 bases and J by 10 bases, with 18 bases between. The CDR3 spans 13 residues. CDR1 and CDR2 from the germline V gene are DFQATT and SNEGSKA (reference sequence). CDR3 loop: CSAYSPGELEQFF. Written as DNA, the CDR3 is TGCAGTGCTTATAGCCCGGGGGAGCTGGAGCAGTTCTTC.

V and J are TRBV28 and TRBJ2-7; 7 positions agree with TRBD2. Germline lookup yields CDR1 MDHEN and CDR2 SYDVKM. The CDR3 extends over 15 amino acids. J gave up 2 bases and V 6 bases, and 10 bases lay outside the gene matches. CDR3 sequence: CASRREAGRPYEQYF. The CDR3 region has the DNA TGTGCCAGCAGACGGGAAGCGGGGCGCCCCTACGAGCAGTACTTC.

The chain couples TRBV28 to TRBJ1-5; D gene unclear. This CDR3 has 18 residues. Germline loops: CDR1 MDHEN, CDR2 SYDVKM. Trimming took 6 bases from V and 0 from J, leaving 21 bases between them. The chain's CDR3 is CASSSSRSADASNQPQHF. The CDR3 coding sequence is TGTGCCAGCAGCTCAAGCCGGTCGGCAGACGCTAGCAATCAGCCCCAGCATTTT.

The chain carries TRBV4-3 and TRBJ2-5; D is unresolved. Trimming pared 6 bases from V and 2 bases from J, leaving 10 bases between. The CDR3 length is 13 residues. Germline CDR1 is LGHNA and CDR2 is YSLEER. This chain's CDR3 is CASSMRTQETQYF. DNA for the CDR3: TGCGCCAGCAGTATGAGAACTCAAGAGACCCAGTACTTC.

This clonotype has just a few counts. The CDR3: CASSELGTGGETQYF. CDR3 bases: TGTGCCAGCAGTGAATTAGGGACAGGGGGAGAGACCCAGTACTTC. The chain is built from TRBV6-1 and TRBJ2-5; 11 nucleotides match TRBD1. Germline CDR1 MNHNS, CDR2 SASEGT. CDR3 size: 15 residues. After removal of 2 bases from V and 4 bases from J, the junction contained 3 bases not matched to a gene.

This clonotype was seen more than once but under ten times. This CDR3 is CASSTPSNLGRGYGYTF. As DNA, the CDR3 is TGTGCCAGCAGCACCCCTTCAAACCTTGGTAGGGGATATGGCTACACCTTC. The chain joins TRBV7-9 to TRBJ1-2; weak D call: TRBD1 (5 bases). V dropped 5 bases and J dropped 5 bases, with 24 bases sitting between them. CDR3 size: 17 residues. The germline gives CDR1 SEHNR, CDR2 FQNEAQ (reference sequence).

This clonotype was detected only once. V usage is TRBV19 and J usage is TRBJ2-6, with D possibly being TRBD2 (5 bases). V was cut by 3 bases and J by 2 bases, with 5 bases left in between. This CDR3 region has 14 residues. Germline loops: CDR1 LNHDA, CDR2 SQIVND (reference sequence). CDR3 nucleotides: TGTGCCAGTAGTATGAGGGCTGGGGCCAACGTCCTGACTTTC. Encoded protein: CASSMRAGANVLTF.

CDR3 sequence (DNA): TGTGCCAGCAGCCTACTCGTTAGCGGTGCTCTATACTTC. Translation: CASSLLVSGALYF. The chain combines TRBV7-3 with TRBJ2-4; perhaps TRBD2 as D (6 bases). CDR1 is SGHTA, CDR2 FQGTGA, per germline. This CDR3 has 13 amino acids. Trimming shortened V by 5 bases and J by 16 bases, and 21 bases separated the two germline ends. The full variable domain, its missing parts supplied by reference TRBV7-3 and TRBJ2-4, is GAGVSQTPSNKVTEKGKYVELRCDPISGHTALYWYRQSLGQGPEFLIYFQGTGAADDSGLPNDRFFAVRPEGSVSTLKIQRTERGDSAVYLCASSLLVSGALYFGAGTRLSVL.

This clonotype turned up a few times. This sequence joins TRBV6-2 or TRBV6-3 and TRBJ2-7; D possibly corresponds to TRBD2 (5 bases). CDR1 and CDR2 (germline): MNHEY, SVGEGT. The CDR3 sequence is 17 residues long. Trimming took 4 bases from V and 4 from J, leaving 23 bases between them. The CDR3 reads CASSSPVISVKKYEQYF. The DNA of the CDR3 is TGTGCCAGCAGTTCCCCGGTGATTAGCGTCAAAAAGTACGAGCAGTACTTC.

This clonotype was counted between two and nine times. The DNA of the CDR3 is TGTGCCAAACCGAACCGGGACAGGGTCCACGAGCAGTACTTC. As protein: CAKPNRDRVHEQYF. The chain couples TRBV6-1 to TRBJ2-7, with 9 bases fitting TRBD1. Germline V gives CDR1 MNHNS, CDR2 SASEGT. The CDR3 consists of 14 residues. V shed 10 bases and J 5 bases; nucleotides not matched to a gene: 12.

V gene TRBV7-9 combines with J gene TRBJ1-1, with D possibly being TRBD1 (5 bases). From germline, CDR1 is SEHNR and CDR2 FQNEAQ (reference sequence). This CDR3 has 13 residues. Trimming stripped 10 bases from V and 4 bases from J, with 16 bases between. The CDR3 DNA sequence: TGTGCCACCGAGGCGACAGCGGGCACTGAAGCTTTCTTT. Protein: CATEATAGTEAFF. The full variable domain, rest sourced from reference TRBV7-9 and TRBJ1-1, is DTGVSQNPRHKITKRGQNVTFRCDPISEHNRLYWYRQTLGQGPEFLTYFQNEAQLEKSRLLSDRFSAERPKGSFSTLEIQRTEQGDSAMYLCATEATAGTEAFFGQGTRLTVV.

This clonotype occurred a few times. The V call is TRBV27, the J call TRBJ2-7; 7 bases fit TRBD1. Germline CDR1 MNHEY, CDR2 SMNVEV (reference sequence). Unmatched junction bases numbered 12, after V lost 6 bases and J lost 1 base. The CDR3 runs 16 residues. CDR3 sequence: CASRKSRGTPSYEQYF. The DNA of the CDR3 is TGTGCCAGCAGGAAGAGCAGGGGGACCCCTTCCTACGAGCAGTACTTC.

This clonotype was counted a few times. J is TRBJ2-7 and V is TRBV15; D not certain. Trimming took off 0 bases at V and 4 bases at J, with 7 bases between the two ends. Germline CDR1 reads LNHNV; CDR2 reads YYDKDF (reference sequence). The CDR3 length is 13 residues. The CDR3 is CATSRDYRYEQYF. CDR3 nucleotide sequence: TGTGCCACCAGCAGAGATTATCGATACGAGCAGTACTTC.